The 15 T cell receptor beta chains in this list originate from one sample, sequenced in a study of T-cell memory formation after mild COVID-19. TCRdb called the 5' RACE reads again in MiXCR, with one record for every CDR3 protein. Of approximately 480,000 distinct CDR3 sequences listed, over 15% are singletons. Sequenced input: PBMCs or a T cell subset sorted from them (not recorded which). The receptors originated from an adult woman who had mild COVID-19 (a few samples of this study predate the infection). Cell type and time point are not known.

This clonotype was seen a handful of times. This chain connects TRBV20-1 to TRBJ2-3; a weak D match, TRBD2 (6 bases). Germline CDR1 DFQATT, CDR2 SNEGSKA (reference sequence). V was pared by 3 bases and J by 2 bases, with 12 bases between. The CDR3 loop spans 14 amino acids. This chain's CDR3 is CSASIRGATDTQYF. In nucleotides, the CDR3 is TGCAGTGCTAGCATTCGCGGGGCCACAGATACGCAGTATTTT.

V is TRBV6-2 or TRBV6-3 and J is TRBJ2-5; possibly TRBD1 or TRBD2 for D (6 bases each). Per germline, CDR1 MNHEY and CDR2 SVGEGT. Trimming removed 4 bases at V and 3 bases at J, with 15 bases between. The CDR3 spans 15 residues. CDR3 nucleotides: TGTGCCAGCAGTTTTAGGGGGGTCCGAGAAGAGACCCAGTACTTC. Amino acids: CASSFRGVREETQYF.

The chain couples TRBV6-6 to TRBJ2-3; maybe TRBD1 (6 bases). From germline, CDR1 is MNHNY and CDR2 SVGAGI (reference sequence). V lost 8 bases, J lost 0 bases, and 12 bases lay in between. The CDR3 has 14 residues. CDR3: CASHLRGSTDTQYF. In DNA, the CDR3 is TGTGCCAGCCATCTCAGGGGAAGCACAGATACGCAGTATTTT.

This rearrangement joins TRBV7-9 to TRBJ1-1; D gene unclear. In germline, CDR1 is SEHNR, CDR2 FQNEAQ (reference sequence). The length of the CDR3 is 14 residues. V lost 2 bases and J lost 7, with 14 bases in between. The CDR3, as DNA: TGTGCCAGCAGCTTAACAAGAACCAGAAGTGAAGCTTTCTTT. This translates into CASSLTRTRSEAFF.

This clonotype has a handful of counts. This chain uses TRBV7-9 with TRBJ1-6, with D possibly TRBD1 on 6 matching bases. Trimming left V 8 bases short and J 0 bases short, with 11 bases between. This CDR3 contains 15 residues. The V gene's germline CDR1 is SEHNR and CDR2 FQNEAQ (reference sequence). The CDR3 region has the DNA TGTGCCAGCTGGGGGCCGAGCTCCTATAATTCACCCCTCCACTTT. It specifies CASWGPSSYNSPLHF.

The genes are TRBV12-3 or TRBV12-4 and TRBJ2-5; 9 nucleotides match TRBD1. V was pared by 5 bases and J by 9 bases, with 13 bases of the junction left unmatched. The CDR3 spans 15 residues. CDR3 nucleotide sequence: TGTGCCAGCAGTCTGCGGACAGGGGCCTATGAGGCCCAGTACTTC. This sequence encodes CASSLRTGAYEAQYF.

In this sample, this clonotype turned up many times. The CDR3 DNA reads TGCGCCAGCAGCTTGATGGGGAGCCCCAATGAGCAGTTCTTC. Encoded protein: CASSLMGSPNEQFF. The genes are TRBV5-1 and TRBJ2-1; the D gene is possibly TRBD2 (5 bases). Germline V CDR1 and CDR2: SGHRS, YFSETQ. The ends were cut back, 1 base at V and 6 bases at J, with 11 bases in the middle. The CDR3 runs 14 residues.

V and J are TRBV18 and TRBJ2-1; possibly TRBD2 for D (5 bases). Germline CDR1 reads KGHSH; CDR2 reads LQKENI. Deletions cut 2 bases from V and 9 bases from J, with 14 bases between. The CDR3 runs 14 residues. Here the CDR3 DNA reads TGTGCCAGCTCACCAGGGTCAGGCGGGTTTGAGCAGTTCTTC. Encoded protein: CASSPGSGGFEQFF.

The sample holds many counts of this clonotype. This CDR3 is CASSLHAGTSGFRTDTQYF. The CDR3 bases are TGTGCCAGCAGCTTACACGCTGGGACTAGCGGCTTCCGCACAGATACGCAGTATTTT. The J gene is TRBJ2-3, the V gene TRBV7-2; TRBD2 matches 11 bases. Trimming cost V 2 bases and J 1 base; bases outside gene matches: 11. This CDR3 region has 19 residues. Per the germline V gene, CDR1 is SGHTA and CDR2 is FQGNSA.

This clonotype was detected only a few times. The chain couples TRBV9 to TRBJ2-3, with TRBD1 matching over 7 bases. Germline CDR1 reads SGDLS; CDR2 reads YYNGEE. CDR3 length: 17 amino acids. V lost 4 bases to trimming and J lost 5 bases; unmatched junction nucleotides: 16. DNA of the CDR3: TGTGCCAGCAGCACCAGACAGGGCTTTCCCGAGAGAGATACGCAGTATTTT. Translating gives CASSTRQGFPERDTQYF.

This chain uses TRBV29-1 with TRBJ1-1; weak D call: TRBD1 (6 bases). Germline values: CDR1 SQVTM, CDR2 ANQGSEA. With 4 bases removed from V and 4 bases from J, the gap between germline ends came to 13 bases. CDR3 length: 13 residues. In DNA form, the CDR3 reads TGCAGCGTTGCGGGCAGGGGAGCCACTGAAGCTTTCTTT. Protein: CSVAGRGATEAFF.

The chain carries TRBV18 and TRBJ2-7, with 8 bases fitting TRBD2. In germline, CDR1 is KGHSH, CDR2 LQKENI. This CDR3 comprises 14 residues. Trimming took 6 bases from V and 3 from J; bases not matched to a gene: 7. The CDR3 is CASSPEREFYEQYF. The CDR3 bases are TGTGCCAGCTCTCCAGAGCGGGAGTTCTACGAGCAGTACTTC.

The chain combines TRBV5-1 with TRBJ2-7, with D possibly TRBD2 on 6 matching bases. Germline loops: CDR1 SGHRS, CDR2 YFSETQ. V was cut by 4 bases and J by 4 bases, with 18 bases left in between. The CDR3 has 15 residues. CDR3 nucleotide sequence: TGCGCCAGCAGCATAGAGGACGGGGGAAGGTACGAGCAGTACTTC. Amino acids: CASSIEDGGRYEQYF.

The V gene is TRBV20-1, the J gene TRBJ1-2; 8 nucleotides align to TRBD1. The germline gives CDR1 DFQATT, CDR2 SNEGSKA (reference sequence). V gave up 1 base and J gave up 4 bases; unmatched junction bases: 14. This CDR3 comprises 17 residues. The CDR3 loop reads CSARAQTRFTGGYGYTF. CDR3 DNA sequence: TGCAGTGCTAGAGCACAAACCCGGTTCACAGGGGGCTATGGCTACACCTTC.

This chain links TRBV7-9 with TRBJ2-7, with 8 bases fitting TRBD1. Germline CDR1 reads SEHNR; CDR2 reads FQNEAQ (reference sequence). The CDR3 totals 16 residues. The J segment lost 3 bases and the V segment lost 5 bases, leaving 12 bases of the junction unmatched. The CDR3 is CASSPQGAGVLYEQYF. The DNA of the CDR3 is TGTGCCAGCAGCCCCCAGGGGGCAGGCGTCCTCTACGAGCAGTACTTC.